These T cell receptor beta chains were read from a single sample in a study of identical twins. TCRdb re-derived calls from the 5' RACE reads in MiXCR, one entry per CDR3 protein. In the table there are a few hundred thousand distinct CDR3 sequences, roughly 9.5% of which are singletons. This same sample was also part of a study on yellow fever vaccine responses in identical twins.

Material for sequencing was PBMCs. The receptors here all came from a woman between 18 and 30 years old in good health. Each CDR3 is given with its conserved first and last residue. Each record gives: clone size, D gene, V gene, J gene, CDR3 DNA, CDR3 protein. D genes are given only for firm matches. The size field is filled for only some rows; it gives once, few, many or a size class.

NA,TRBD2,TRBV11-1,TRBJ2-2,TGTGCCAGCAGGTTCAGCGGGGGGCCCAGGGAGCTGTTTTTT,CASRFSGGPRELFF
few,NA,TRBV6-1,TRBJ2-2,TGTGCCAGCAGTGAAAGAGGAAAAAACACCGGGGAGCTGTTTTTT,CASSERGKNTGELFF
NA,NA,TRBV25-1,TRBJ2-7,TGTGCCAGCAGTCGTCCGGGGGCTAGCGGAACATACGAGCAGTACTTC,CASSRPGASGTYEQYF
few,NA,TRBV27,TRBJ2-5,TGTGCCAGCAGTATGATGGGGGGACCTGCCCAGTACTTC,CASSMMGGPAQYF
NA,NA,TRBV6-1,TRBJ2-7,TGTGCCAGCAGGAAGATGGGGGGCGACTACGAGCAGTACTTC,CASRKMGGDYEQYF
few,TRBD1,TRBV7-6,TRBJ2-7,TGTGCCAGCAGTCCCGGGACAGGGCGCTCCTACGAGCAGTACTTC,CASSPGTGRSYEQYF
few,NA,TRBV11-2,TRBJ1-2,TGTGCCAGCAGCTTAGACCTGCTCGACCACACCTTC,CASSLDLLDHTF
few,TRBD1,TRBV5-1,TRBJ2-7,TGCGCCAGCAGCGTCGACAGGGGGTTCTACGAGCAGTACTTC,CASSVDRGFYEQYF
few,TRBD2,TRBV27,TRBJ2-5,TGTGCCAGCAGTTTTACGGCGGGGGGGCCAAAAGAGACCCAGTACTTC,CASSFTAGGPKETQYF
NA,TRBD2,TRBV29-1,TRBJ2-1,TGCAGCGCCCAAGCGGGAGTGCAACGTAATGAGCAGTTCTTC,CSAQAGVQRNEQFF
few,TRBD1,TRBV27,TRBJ1-1,TGTGCCAGCAGGATAGGACAGGGGGCGTTAAACACTGAAGCTTTCTTT,CASRIGQGALNTEAFF
many,TRBD2,TRBV10-3,TRBJ2-7,TGTGCCATCAGTGAGTCGCTAGCGGGGGAAAGCTCCTACGAGCAGTACTTC,CAISESLAGESSYEQYF
few,NA,TRBV15,TRBJ2-7,TGTGCCACCAGTTCTTTCATAGGGTACGAGCAGTACTTC,CATSSFIGYEQYF
few,TRBD2,TRBV20-1,TRBJ2-7,TGCAGTGCTACATCCGGGGGGGCGGGAGAGCAGTACTTC,CSATSGGAGEQYF
NA,NA,TRBV20-1,TRBJ2-3,TGCAGCTGTACCCCCCCCTCGGAGTTCGCAGATACGCAGTATTTT,CSCTPPSEFADTQYF
many,TRBD2,TRBV6-1,TRBJ2-2,TGTGCCAGCAGTGAAGGCGGACTAGCGGGGGGGCCTACCGGGGAGCTGTTTTTT,CASSEGGLAGGPTGELFF
many,NA,TRBV29-1,TRBJ2-1,TGCAGCGTTGAAGCCAGTGTTGGCGGGGGCCTAAATGAGCAGTTCTTC,CSVEASVGGGLNEQFF
NA,TRBD2,TRBV7-3,TRBJ2-1,TGTGCCAGCAGTCCACTAGCGGGGGGGCCATATGAGCAGTTCTTC,CASSPLAGGPYEQFF
many,NA,TRBV29-1,TRBJ1-2,TGCAGCGCCATGGAAGTGGACGGTCCCTATGGCTACACCTTC,CSAMEVDGPYGYTF
NA,TRBD1,TRBV28,TRBJ2-6,TGTGCCAGCAGTTCCTCGCGGGACAGGCACTCTGGGGCCAACGTCCTGACTTTC,CASSSSRDRHSGANVLTF
NA,NA,TRBV6-5,TRBJ2-6,TGTGCCAGCAGTTCTCGAGGACAGTTCTCTGGGGCCAACGTCCTGACTTTC,CASSSRGQFSGANVLTF
many,NA,TRBV7-9,TRBJ1-1,TGTGCCAGCAGCGCAAGTCTTCAGGGGATACGGACTGAAGCTTTCTTT,CASSASLQGIRTEAFF
NA,TRBD1,TRBV4-1,TRBJ2-7,TGCGCCAGCAGCCCCGCCCCGGGACAGGGGGCCGAGCAGTACTTC,CASSPAPGQGAEQYF
NA,NA,TRBV20-1,TRBJ2-3,TGCAGTGCTAGAGGGGACAAGGTAGTGAATACGCAGTATTTT,CSARGDKVVNTQYF
NA,NA,TRBV5-1,TRBJ2-7,TGCGCCAGCAGCTTGGAGCGACCCCCCTACGAGCAGTACTTC,CASSLERPPYEQYF
NA,NA,TRBV5-1,TRBJ2-1,TGCGCCAGCAACTTGGTCGGGGGACAATACAATGAGCAGTTCTTC,CASNLVGGQYNEQFF
NA,NA,TRBV12-3/TRBV12-4,TRBJ1-5,TGTGCCAGCAGTTTGGATCAGGGCGGACAGCCCCAGCATTTT,CASSLDQGGQPQHF
NA,NA,TRBV14,TRBJ2-7,TGTGCCAGCAGCTGGGACAACCGCCCCTACGAGCAGTACTTC,CASSWDNRPYEQYF
many,TRBD1,TRBV4-2,TRBJ2-2,TGCGCCAGCAGCCCTCAGGGGGCAGGGACCGGGGAGCTGTTTTTT,CASSPQGAGTGELFF
many,NA,TRBV7-2,TRBJ1-5,TGTGCCAGCAGCTTAGTGGCCTCACAATATAGCAATCAGCCCCAGCATTTT,CASSLVASQYSNQPQHF
many,NA,TRBV6-2/TRBV6-3,TRBJ2-7,TGTGCCAGCAGCTTCCTAGAGGAGCAGTACTTC,CASSFLEEQYF
medium-sized,NA,TRBV29-1,TRBJ1-1,TGCAGCTTTGCCCGGGGGGGGAACACTGAAGCTTTCTTT,CSFARGGNTEAFF
few,NA,TRBV7-2,TRBJ1-5,TGTGCCAGCAGCCCCGAAAGCAATCAGCCCCAGCATTTT,CASSPESNQPQHF
NA,NA,TRBV7-2,TRBJ2-7,TGTGCCAGCAGCCCGTCGACCGATTCCTACGAGCAGTACTTC,CASSPSTDSYEQYF
many,NA,TRBV5-1,TRBJ1-1,TGCGCCAGCAGCTTGGACGGCGCGAACACTGAAGCTTTCTTT,CASSLDGANTEAFF
NA,NA,TRBV6-2/TRBV6-3,TRBJ1-1,TGTGCCAGCAGTTACGGGGCTCAGAGGAACACTGAAGCTTTCTTT,CASSYGAQRNTEAFF
many,TRBD1,TRBV29-1,TRBJ2-3,TGCAGCGTCCGACAGGGGGCCACAGATACGCAGTATTTT,CSVRQGATDTQYF
many,NA,TRBV5-5,TRBJ2-7,TGTGCCAGCAGCTTTGACCACGGCTCCTACGAGCAGTACTTC,CASSFDHGSYEQYF
many,NA,TRBV20-1,TRBJ2-5,TGCAGTGCTCGCAACCGGGAGATAGAGACCCAGTACTTC,CSARNREIETQYF
many,NA,TRBV7-9,TRBJ2-2,TGTGCCAGCAGGGAGCGAACAGGGTTGCCCGGGGAGCTGTTTTTT,CASRERTGLPGELFF
NA,TRBD2,TRBV4-3,TRBJ2-1,TGCGCCAGCAGCCAAGATTGGGTTTCTAGCGGGCAACGAAGATTATTAGAGCAGTTCTTC,CASSQDWVSSGQRRLLEQFF
NA,TRBD1,TRBV7-2,TRBJ1-5,TGTGCCAGCAGCCAGGGACAGGGTCGTAATCAGCCCCAGCATTTT,CASSQGQGRNQPQHF
many,NA,TRBV5-1,TRBJ2-3,TGCGCCAGCAGCTTGGATCTAGATACGCAGTATTTT,CASSLDLDTQYF
NA,TRBD1,TRBV7-9,TRBJ1-6,TGTGCCAGCAGCTTAGCCTCGCCAGGGGGGAATTCACCCCTCCACTTT,CASSLASPGGNSPLHF
NA,TRBD1,TRBV4-2,TRBJ2-1,TGTGCCAGCAGCCAAGTGAGGGCAGGGGGTAACAATGAGCAGTTCTTC,CASSQVRAGGNNEQFF
few,NA,TRBV4-3,TRBJ2-4,TGCGCCAGCAGCCAGGACCTCGAATCCCACATTCAGTACTTC,CASSQDLESHIQYF